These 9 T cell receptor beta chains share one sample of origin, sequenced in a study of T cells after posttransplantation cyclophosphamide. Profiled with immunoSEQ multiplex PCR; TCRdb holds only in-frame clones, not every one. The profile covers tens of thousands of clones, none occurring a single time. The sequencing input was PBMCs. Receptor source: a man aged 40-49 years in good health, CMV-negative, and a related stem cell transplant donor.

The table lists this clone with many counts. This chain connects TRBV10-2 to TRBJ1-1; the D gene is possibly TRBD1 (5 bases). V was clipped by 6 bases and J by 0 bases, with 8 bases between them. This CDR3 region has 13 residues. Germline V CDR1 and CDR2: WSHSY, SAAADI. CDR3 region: CASSRDLNTEAFF. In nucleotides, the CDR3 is TGCGCCAGCAGCAGGGATTTGAACACTGAAGCTTTCTTT.

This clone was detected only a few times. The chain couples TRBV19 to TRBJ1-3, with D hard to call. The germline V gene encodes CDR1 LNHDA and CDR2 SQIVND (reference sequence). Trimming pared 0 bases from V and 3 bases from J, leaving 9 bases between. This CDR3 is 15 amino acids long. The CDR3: CASSIDAGVGNTIYF. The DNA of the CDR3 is TGTGCCAGTAGTATAGATGCCGGGGTTGGAAACACCATATATTTT.

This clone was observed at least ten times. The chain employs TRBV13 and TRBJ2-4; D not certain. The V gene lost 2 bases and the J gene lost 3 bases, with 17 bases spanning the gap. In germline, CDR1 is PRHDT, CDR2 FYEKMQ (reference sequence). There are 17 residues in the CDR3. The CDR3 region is CASSLTVSRIGKNIQYF. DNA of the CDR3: TGTGCCAGCAGCTTAACTGTATCACGAATCGGCAAAAACATTCAGTACTTC.

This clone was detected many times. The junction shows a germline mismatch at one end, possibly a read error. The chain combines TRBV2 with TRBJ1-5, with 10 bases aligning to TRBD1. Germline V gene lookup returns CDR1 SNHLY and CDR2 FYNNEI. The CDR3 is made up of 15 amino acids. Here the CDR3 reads CASREARDRGQPQHF. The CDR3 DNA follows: TGTGCCAGCAGAGAAGCCCGGGACAGGGGTCAGCCCCAGCATTTT.

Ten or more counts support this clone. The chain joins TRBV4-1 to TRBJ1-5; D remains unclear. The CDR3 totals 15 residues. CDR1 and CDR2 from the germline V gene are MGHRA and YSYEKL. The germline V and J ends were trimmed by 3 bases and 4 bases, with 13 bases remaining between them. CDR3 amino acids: CASSHPGPWNQPQHF. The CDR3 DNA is TGCGCCAGCAGCCATCCAGGTCCCTGGAATCAGCCCCAGCATTTT.

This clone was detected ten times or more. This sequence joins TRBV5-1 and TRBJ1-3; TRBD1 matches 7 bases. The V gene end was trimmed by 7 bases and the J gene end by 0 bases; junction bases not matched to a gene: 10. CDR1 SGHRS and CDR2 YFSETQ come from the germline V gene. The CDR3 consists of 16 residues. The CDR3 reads CASRREGTASGNTIYF. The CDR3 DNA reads TGCGCCAGCCGAAGAGAGGGGACAGCCTCTGGAAACACCATATATTTT.

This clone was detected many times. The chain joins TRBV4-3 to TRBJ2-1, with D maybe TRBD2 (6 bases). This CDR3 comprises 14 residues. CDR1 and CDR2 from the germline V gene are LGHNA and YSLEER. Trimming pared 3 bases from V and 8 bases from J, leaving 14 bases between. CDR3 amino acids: CASSHSFREDEQFF. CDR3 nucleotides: TGCGCCAGCAGCCATTCGTTTAGGGAGGATGAGCAGTTCTTC.

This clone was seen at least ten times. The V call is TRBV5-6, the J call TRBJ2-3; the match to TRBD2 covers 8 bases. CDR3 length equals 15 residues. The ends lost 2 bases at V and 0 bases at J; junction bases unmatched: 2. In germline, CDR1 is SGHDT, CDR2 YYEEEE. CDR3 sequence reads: CASSLLAESTDTQYF. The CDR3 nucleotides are TGTGCCAGCAGCTTACTAGCGGAAAGCACAGATACGCAGTATTTT.

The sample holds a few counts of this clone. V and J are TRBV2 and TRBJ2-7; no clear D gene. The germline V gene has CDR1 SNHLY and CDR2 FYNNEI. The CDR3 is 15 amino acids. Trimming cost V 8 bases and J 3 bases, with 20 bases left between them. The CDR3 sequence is CASAERLTRIYEQYF. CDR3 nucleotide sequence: TGTGCCAGCGCCGAGAGACTGACTCGGATCTACGAGCAGTACTTC.